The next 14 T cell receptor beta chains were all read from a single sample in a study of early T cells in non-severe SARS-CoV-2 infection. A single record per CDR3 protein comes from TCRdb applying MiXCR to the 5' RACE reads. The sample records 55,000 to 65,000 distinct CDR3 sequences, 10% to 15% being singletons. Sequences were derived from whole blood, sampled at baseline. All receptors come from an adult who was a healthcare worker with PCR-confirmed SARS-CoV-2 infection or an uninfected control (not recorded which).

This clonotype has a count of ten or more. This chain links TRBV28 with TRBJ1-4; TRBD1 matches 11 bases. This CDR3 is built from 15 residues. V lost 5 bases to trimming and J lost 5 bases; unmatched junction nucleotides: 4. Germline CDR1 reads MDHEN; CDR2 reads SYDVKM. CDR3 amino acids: CASSPWTGGNEKLFF. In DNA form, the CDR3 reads TGTGCCAGCAGTCCCTGGACAGGGGGCAATGAAAAACTGTTTTTT. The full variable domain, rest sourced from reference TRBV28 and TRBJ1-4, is DVKVTQSSRYLVKRTGEKVFLECVQDMDHENMFWYRQDPGLGLRLIYFSYDVKMKEKGDIPEGYSVSREKKERFSLILESASTNQTSMYLCASSPWTGGNEKLFFGSGTQLSVL.

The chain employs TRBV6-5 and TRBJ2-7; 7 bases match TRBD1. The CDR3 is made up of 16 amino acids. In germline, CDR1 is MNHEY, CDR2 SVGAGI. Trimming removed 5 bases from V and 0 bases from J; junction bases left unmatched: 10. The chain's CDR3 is CASSRSGQASSYEQYF. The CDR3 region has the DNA TGTGCCAGCAGTCGCTCCGGACAGGCAAGCTCCTACGAGCAGTACTTC.

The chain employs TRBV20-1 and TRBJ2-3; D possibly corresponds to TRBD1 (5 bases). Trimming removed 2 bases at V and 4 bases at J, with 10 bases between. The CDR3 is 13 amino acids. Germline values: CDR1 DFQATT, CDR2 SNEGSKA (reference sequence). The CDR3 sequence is CSARSGRADTQYF. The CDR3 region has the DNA TGCAGTGCTAGATCAGGGCGCGCAGATACGCAGTATTTT.

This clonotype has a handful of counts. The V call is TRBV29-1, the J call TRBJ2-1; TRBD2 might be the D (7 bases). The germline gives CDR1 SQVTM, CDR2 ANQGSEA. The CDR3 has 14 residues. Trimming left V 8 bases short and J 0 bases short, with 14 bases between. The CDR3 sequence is CSLKRGGSYNEQFF. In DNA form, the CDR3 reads TGCAGCCTTAAAAGGGGGGGCTCCTACAATGAGCAGTTCTTC.

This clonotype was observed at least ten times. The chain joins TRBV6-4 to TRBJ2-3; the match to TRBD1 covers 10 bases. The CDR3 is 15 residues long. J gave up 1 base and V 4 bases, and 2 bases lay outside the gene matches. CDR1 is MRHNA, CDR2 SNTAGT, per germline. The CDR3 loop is CASSAGTGGTDTQYF. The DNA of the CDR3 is TGTGCCAGCAGTGCCGGGACAGGGGGCACAGATACGCAGTATTTT.

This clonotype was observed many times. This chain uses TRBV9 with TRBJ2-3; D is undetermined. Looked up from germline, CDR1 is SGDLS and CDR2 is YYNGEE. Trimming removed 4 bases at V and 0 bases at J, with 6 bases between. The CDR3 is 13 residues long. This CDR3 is CASSLSSTDTQYF. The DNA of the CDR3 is TGTGCCAGCAGCCTATCTAGCACAGATACGCAGTATTTT.

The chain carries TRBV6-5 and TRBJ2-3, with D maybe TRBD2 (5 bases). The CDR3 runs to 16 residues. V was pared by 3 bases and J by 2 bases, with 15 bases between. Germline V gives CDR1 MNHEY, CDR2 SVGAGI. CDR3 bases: TGTGCCAGCAGTTATGCGAAACGGGGTTACACAGATACGCAGTATTTT. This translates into CASSYAKRGYTDTQYF.

CDR3 loop: CSARDAWKNTEAFF. The DNA of the CDR3 is TGCAGTGCTAGAGATGCGTGGAAGAACACTGAAGCTTTCTTT. The chain is built from TRBV20-1 and TRBJ1-1; D is unresolved. The V and J ends lost 0 bases and 1 base respectively, with 9 bases between them. Looked up from germline, CDR1 is DFQATT and CDR2 is SNEGSKA (reference sequence). This CDR3 contains 14 residues.

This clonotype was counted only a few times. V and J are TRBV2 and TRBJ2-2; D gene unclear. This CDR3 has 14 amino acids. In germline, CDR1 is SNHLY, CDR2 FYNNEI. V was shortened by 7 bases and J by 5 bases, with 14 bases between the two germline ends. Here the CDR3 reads CASTLWSGTGELFF. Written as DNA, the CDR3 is TGTGCCAGCACCCTCTGGAGTGGAACCGGGGAGCTGTTTTTT.

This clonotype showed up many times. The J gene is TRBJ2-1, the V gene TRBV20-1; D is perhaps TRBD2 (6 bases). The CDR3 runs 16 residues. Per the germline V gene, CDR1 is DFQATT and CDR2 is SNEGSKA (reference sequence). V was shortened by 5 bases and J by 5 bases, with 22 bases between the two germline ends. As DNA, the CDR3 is TGCAGTGCTGGGTCCGGGAGTTCGAGACCTAACAATGAGCAGTTCTTC. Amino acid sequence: CSAGSGSSRPNNEQFF.

The CDR3 nucleotides are TGTGCCAGCAGCCAAGATTGGTCAGACCACCGGACGTTTTACGAGCAGTACTTC. Translating gives CASSQDWSDHRTFYEQYF. This chain uses TRBV3-1 with TRBJ2-7; D unresolved. Between the trimmed V and J ends, which lost 0 bases and 4 bases, there was a span of 22 bases. The germline V gene has CDR1 LGHDT and CDR2 YNNKEL (reference sequence). This CDR3 is built from 18 residues.

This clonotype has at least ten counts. CDR3 in DNA: TGTGCCAGCAGCCAAGAAGAACCGGGAAACTATGGCTACACCTTC. Protein product: CASSQEEPGNYGYTF. The gene calls are TRBV3-1 and TRBJ1-2; D is uncertain. The CDR3 length is 15 residues. V was shortened by 0 bases and J by 2 bases, with 10 bases between the two germline ends. Germline values: CDR1 LGHDT, CDR2 YNNKEL (reference sequence).

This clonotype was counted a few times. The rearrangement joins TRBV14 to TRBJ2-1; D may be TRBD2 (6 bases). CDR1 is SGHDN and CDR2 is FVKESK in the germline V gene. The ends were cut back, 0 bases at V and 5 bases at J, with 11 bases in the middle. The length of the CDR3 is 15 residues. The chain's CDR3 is CASSQESGRNNEQFF. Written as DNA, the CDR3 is TGTGCCAGCAGCCAAGAAAGCGGGCGAAACAATGAGCAGTTCTTC.

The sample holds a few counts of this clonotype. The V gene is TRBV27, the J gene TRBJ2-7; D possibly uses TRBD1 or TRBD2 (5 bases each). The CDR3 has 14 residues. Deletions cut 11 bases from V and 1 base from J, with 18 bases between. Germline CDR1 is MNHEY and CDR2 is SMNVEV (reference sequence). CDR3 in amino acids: CASRANGASYEQYF. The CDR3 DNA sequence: TGTGCCTCCAGGGCTAACGGGGCTTCCTACGAGCAGTACTTC.